These T cell receptor beta chains were read from a single sample in a study of blood T cell repertoires in COVID-19. Sequenced by immunoSEQ multiplex PCR; TCRdb stores in-frame clones only, minus some. The table records about 72,000 clones, around nine tenths of them present only once. Material for sequencing was peripheral blood. The source is a woman in her fifties or sixties with acute or convalescent COVID-19. The CDR3 runs from the conserved cysteine through the conserved F or W. Each record gives: CDR3 DNA, CDR3 protein, clone size, J gene, D gene, V gene. D genes are given only for firm matches. A clone size is listed for some rows: how often the clone was seen (once, few, many), or a class if it is expanded.

DNA: TGTGCCAGCATGGTAGCGGCGGCTTGGGAGACCCAGTACTTC
CDR3: CASMVAAAWETQYF
size: -
J: TRBJ2-5
D: -
V: TRBV5-8

DNA: TGTGCCAGTAGTCGGTATCGACAGGGGTACACTGAAGCTTTCTTT
CDR3: CASSRYRQGYTEAFF
size: -
J: TRBJ1-1
D: TRBD1
V: TRBV19

DNA: TGTGCCAGCACTTCCAGAGGAACTAATGAAAAACTGTTTTTT
CDR3: CASTSRGTNEKLFF
size: -
J: TRBJ1-4
D: -
V: TRBV25-1

DNA: TGTGCCAGCACTGTAGACCCGGCGGAAGGTGAAGCTTTCTTT
CDR3: CASTVDPAEGEAFF
size: -
J: TRBJ1-1
D: -
V: TRBV2

DNA: TGTGCCAGTAGTATCCGGGAGTCCCAGCAGCCCCAGCATTTT
CDR3: CASSIRESQQPQHF
size: -
J: TRBJ1-5
D: -
V: TRBV19

DNA: TGTGCCAGCAGCCGGGGACAGGGGTATTACAATGAGCAGTTCTTC
CDR3: CASSRGQGYYNEQFF
size: -
J: TRBJ2-1
D: TRBD1
V: TRBV11-3

DNA: TGTGCCAGTAGTACTGACAGGGACCTTGGCTACACCTTC
CDR3: CASSTDRDLGYTF
size: -
J: TRBJ1-2
D: TRBD1
V: TRBV19

DNA: TGTGCCAGCAGCTACGGACAGAACTCTGGGGCCAACGTCCTGACTTTC
CDR3: CASSYGQNSGANVLTF
size: -
J: TRBJ2-6
D: -
V: TRBV7-8

DNA: TGTGCCAGCTCACCAGATCGGGGTGAGGAGACCCAGTACTTC
CDR3: CASSPDRGEETQYF
size: -
J: TRBJ2-5
D: -
V: TRBV18

DNA: TGTGCCACCAGTGGAACTAGCGGACCCCACAATGAGCAGTTCTTC
CDR3: CATSGTSGPHNEQFF
size: -
J: TRBJ2-1
D: TRBD2
V: TRBV24-1

DNA: TGTGCCAGCAGTTGGGGGACTAGCGCAGATACGCAGTATTTT
CDR3: CASSWGTSADTQYF
size: -
J: TRBJ2-3
D: TRBD2
V: TRBV6-2/TRBV6-3

DNA: TGTGCCAGCAGCCAAAGGAGTACTGGAAACACCATATATTTT
CDR3: CASSQRSTGNTIYF
size: -
J: TRBJ1-3
D: -
V: TRBV3-1/TRBV3-2

DNA: TGTGCCAGCAGCTTGGTCAGGGTATCCTACGAGCAGTACTTC
CDR3: CASSLVRVSYEQYF
size: -
J: TRBJ2-7
D: -
V: TRBV5-5

DNA: TGTGCCAGCAGCCGAGGGACAGGGGTGGAAGATACGCAGTATTTT
CDR3: CASSRGTGVEDTQYF
size: -
J: TRBJ2-3
D: TRBD1
V: TRBV3-1/TRBV3-2

DNA: TGCGCCAGCATGTCGCCCCTAGGCAGGGGAATACCTGAAGCTTTCTTT
CDR3: CASMSPLGRGIPEAFF
size: once
J: TRBJ1-1
D: -
V: TRBV4-1

DNA: TGTGCCAGTGGACAGCATAGCTCCTACGAGCAGTACTTC
CDR3: CASGQHSSYEQYF
size: -
J: TRBJ2-7
D: -
V: TRBV19

DNA: TGTGCCAGCAGCTTGGACTCCTATGGCTACACCTTC
CDR3: CASSLDSYGYTF
size: -
J: TRBJ1-2
D: -
V: TRBV5-6

DNA: TGTGCCAGCAGCCCTCGGGGGGGACAAGCTTTCTTT
CDR3: CASSPRGGQAFF
size: once
J: TRBJ1-1
D: -
V: TRBV9

DNA: TGCGCCAGCAGCCGGGTCCAGAGAGGTCCCGGGGGGTCCAACGAGCAGTACTTC
CDR3: CASSRVQRGPGGSNEQYF
size: once
J: TRBJ2-7
D: TRBD2
V: TRBV4-1

DNA: TGTGCCAGCATCACCCGAAGGGGGCAGGGCTACACCTTC
CDR3: CASITRRGQGYTF
size: -
J: TRBJ1-2
D: TRBD1
V: TRBV2

DNA: TGTGCCAGCAGTTTAGCCCTGGATTCTGAAGCTTTCTTT
CDR3: CASSLALDSEAFF
size: -
J: TRBJ1-1
D: -
V: TRBV2

DNA: TGCGCCAGCAGCTTTAACAGGGGGTCTGGGGCCAACGTCCTGACTTTC
CDR3: CASSFNRGSGANVLTF
size: -
J: TRBJ2-6
D: TRBD1
V: TRBV5-1

DNA: TGTGCCAGCATTCCGGCGGGGGCCTACAATGAGCAGTTCTTC
CDR3: CASIPAGAYNEQFF
size: -
J: TRBJ2-1
D: TRBD2
V: TRBV28

DNA: TGTGCCAGCAACCAGGGACTAGCGGGGGGGCATGAGCAGTTCTTC
CDR3: CASNQGLAGGHEQFF
size: -
J: TRBJ2-1
D: TRBD2
V: TRBV6-5

DNA: TGTGCCAGCTCACCTGACAGAGGTGCCGAGCAGTACTTC
CDR3: CASSPDRGAEQYF
size: -
J: TRBJ2-7
D: -
V: TRBV18

DNA: TGTGCCAGCAGCGTAGCGGGGACCGGGGAGCTGTTTTTT
CDR3: CASSVAGTGELFF
size: -
J: TRBJ2-2
D: -
V: TRBV9

DNA: TGTGCCAGCAGGTTTGGACTAGCGGGGGGAGATACGCAGTATTTT
CDR3: CASRFGLAGGDTQYF
size: -
J: TRBJ2-3
D: TRBD2
V: TRBV2

DNA: TGTGCCAGCAGCTCCCGCCGGTCAGCGGGGGGAACGGAGACCCAGTACTTC
CDR3: CASSSRRSAGGTETQYF
size: -
J: TRBJ2-5
D: TRBD2
V: TRBV7-8

DNA: TGTGCCAGCAGCCCCTCGGGGGGATCCCCTGAAGCTTTCTTT
CDR3: CASSPSGGSPEAFF
size: -
J: TRBJ1-1
D: -
V: TRBV7-9